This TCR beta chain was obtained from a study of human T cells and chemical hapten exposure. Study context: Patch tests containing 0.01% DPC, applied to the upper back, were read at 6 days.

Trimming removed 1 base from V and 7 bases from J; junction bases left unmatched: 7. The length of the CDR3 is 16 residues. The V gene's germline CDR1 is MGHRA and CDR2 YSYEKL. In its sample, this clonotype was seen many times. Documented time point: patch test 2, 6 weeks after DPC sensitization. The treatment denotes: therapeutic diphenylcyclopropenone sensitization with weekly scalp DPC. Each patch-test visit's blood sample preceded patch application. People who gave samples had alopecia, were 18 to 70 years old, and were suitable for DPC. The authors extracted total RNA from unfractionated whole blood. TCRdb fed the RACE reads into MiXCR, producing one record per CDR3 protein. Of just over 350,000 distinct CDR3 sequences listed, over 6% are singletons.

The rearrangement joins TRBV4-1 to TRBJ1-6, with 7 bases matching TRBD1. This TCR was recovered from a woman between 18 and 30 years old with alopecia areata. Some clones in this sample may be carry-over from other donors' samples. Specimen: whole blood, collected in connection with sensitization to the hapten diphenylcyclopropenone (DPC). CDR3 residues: CASSQVGGGANSPLHF. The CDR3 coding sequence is TGCGCCAGCAGCCAAGTCGGAGGGGGCGCGAATTCACCCCTCCACTTT.